This TCR beta chain was recovered during a study of CD8 T cells in ankylosing spondylitis. Study conclusions and caveats: In peripheral blood, disease-linked CD8+ clones occurred at relatively low frequencies. Several highly homologous variants formed a TCR beta motif that appeared characteristic of ankylosing spondylitis blood.

V was pared by 0 bases and J by 9 bases, with 9 bases between. CDR1 and CDR2 (germline): DFQATT, SNEGSKA (reference sequence). The CDR3 consists of 11 residues. One entry per CDR3 protein, called by TCRdb with MiXCR from the 5' RACE reads. The repertoire holds 250,000 to 350,000 distinct CDR3 sequences, with 6.5% to 10% as singletons. In this sample, this clonotype turned up a few times. Its antigen is currently unknown. This chain connects TRBV20-1 to TRBJ2-7; D remains unclear. This TCR came from a male donor with ankylosing spondylitis. Sequenced: blood, either unsorted or a sorted T cell fraction (not recorded which). DNA for the CDR3: TGCAGTGCTAGAGATTCTCGGGCGCAGTACTTC. It specifies CSARDSRAQYF.